This passage covers 26 T cell receptor beta chains from one sample sequenced in a study of cytomegalovirus exposure and HLA in healthy donors. The table came from immunoSEQ multiplex PCR; TCRdb's copy has only in-frame clones and leaves some out. This table holds roughly 56,000 clones, approximately 92% found once. Sequenced input: PBMCs. These TCRs come from a man aged 18-30 years in good health and CMV-seronegative.

This chain joins TRBV5-6 and TRBJ1-2; the match to TRBD1 covers 7 bases. The V gene's germline CDR1 is SGHDT and CDR2 YYEEEE. The V segment lost 5 bases and the J segment 8 bases; nucleotides outside the gene matches: 3. The CDR3 has 11 residues. The CDR3 DNA reads TGTGCCAGCAGTTTAGGGGGCGGCTACACCTTC. Its protein is CASSLGGGYTF. The whole variable domain, remainder taken from reference TRBV5-6 and TRBJ1-2, is DAGVTQSPTHLIKTRGQQVTLRCSPKSGHDTVSWYQQALGQGPQFIFQYYEEEERQRGNFPDRFSGHQFPNYSSELNVNALLLGDSALYLCASSLGGGYTFGSGTRLTVV.

This clone was picked up one time. CDR3 bases: TGCGCCAGCAGCTTGGTAAGCGGAAGCCCCCATCCATTCTCCTACAATGAGCAGTTCTTC. Translated: CASSLVSGSPHPFSYNEQFF. The chain combines TRBV5-1 with TRBJ2-1; D perhaps matches TRBD2 (5 bases). Between the trimmed V and J ends, which lost 0 bases and 0 bases, there was a span of 22 bases. The CDR3 contains 20 residues. The V gene's germline CDR1 is SGHRS and CDR2 YFSETQ.

V is TRBV9 and J is TRBJ2-5, with TRBD2 as a possible D gene (7 bases). Germline V lookup: CDR1 SGDLS, CDR2 YYNGEE. V was cut by 4 bases and J by 4 bases, with 14 bases left in between. This CDR3 spans 14 amino acids. The CDR3 DNA reads TGTGCCAGCAGCACAGGCGGGGGCGCAGAGACCCAGTACTTC. Protein: CASSTGGGAETQYF.

The CDR3, as DNA: TGCGCCAGCAGCCCCTCTAGCGGGGGTGGGACCGGGGAGCTGTTTTTT. The encoded protein is CASSPSSGGGTGELFF. The chain links TRBV4-3 to TRBJ2-2, with 10 bases lining up with TRBD2. The V gene end was trimmed by 4 bases and the J gene end by 5 bases; junction bases not matched to a gene: 7. Germline CDR1 LGHNA, CDR2 YSLEER. The CDR3 has 16 amino acids.

With respect to this clone: Other DNA sequences within the sample encode an identical CDR3. The CDR3 region has the DNA TGTGCCAGCAGCGGAGGGGGTGGTGCATCCGATACGCAGTATTTT. The encoded protein is CASSGGGGASDTQYF. The rearrangement links TRBV9 to TRBJ2-3, with D possibly matching TRBD1 (6 bases). Trimming took 3 bases from V and 6 from J, leaving 17 bases between them. Looked up from germline, CDR1 is SGDLS and CDR2 is YYNGEE. The CDR3 runs 15 residues.

This chain links TRBV15 with TRBJ2-7; the D gene is possibly TRBD2 (6 bases). Per germline, CDR1 LNHNV and CDR2 YYDKDF (reference sequence). The CDR3 consists of 16 residues. Trimming removed 0 bases at V and 3 bases at J, with 15 bases between. For the CDR3, the DNA is TGTGCCACCAGCAGAGATGGTACGACTAGTCGCTACGAGCAGTACTTC. This gives the protein CATSRDGTTSRYEQYF. Using reference TRBV15 and TRBJ2-7 for the parts outside the CDR3, the full variable domain is DAMVIQNPRYQVTQFGKPVTLSCSQTLNHNVMYWYQQKSSQAPKLLFHYYDKDFNNEADTPDNFQSRRPNTSFCFLDIRSPGLGDTAMYLCATSRDGTTSRYEQYFGPGTRLTVT.

CDR3 coding DNA: TGTGCCAGCCTAGCCGGGACAGGGGTGAAGGGCTACACCTTC. Its protein is CASLAGTGVKGYTF. The rearrangement uses TRBV28 and TRBJ1-2; TRBD1 agrees at 10 bases. This CDR3 comprises 14 residues. The germline gives CDR1 MDHEN, CDR2 SYDVKM. Losses at the gene ends were 8 bases for V and 8 bases for J; bases not matched to a gene: 11.

This clone was seen just once. CDR3 protein: CASRDRDSNNEKLFF. The CDR3 coding sequence is TGTGCCAGCCGCGACCGGGACAGCAATAATGAAAAACTGTTTTTT. This rearrangement joins TRBV19 to TRBJ1-4; 7 bases fit TRBD1. The CDR3 has 15 residues. The ends lost 9 bases at V and 4 bases at J; junction bases unmatched: 11. The germline gives CDR1 LNHDA, CDR2 SQIVND (reference sequence).

This clone was detected only once. The chain links TRBV27 to TRBJ2-7, with 7 nucleotides matching TRBD2. From germline, CDR1 is MNHEY and CDR2 SMNVEV (reference sequence). The CDR3 spans 13 residues. The trim removed 2 bases at V and 6 bases at J, leaving 4 bases unmatched. Written as DNA, the CDR3 is TGTGCCAGCAGTTTACCACCGGGAGGCGAGCAGTACTTC. This codes for CASSLPPGGEQYF.

V and J are TRBV7-9 and TRBJ2-3; 9 positions agree with TRBD2. This CDR3 is 16 amino acids long. CDR1 SEHNR and CDR2 FQNEAQ come from the germline V gene (reference sequence). J was trimmed by 3 bases and V by 2 bases; bases with no gene match: 6. The CDR3 DNA is TGTGCCAGCAGCTTAACTGGCGGGAGGGCAACAGATACGCAGTATTTT. This gives the protein CASSLTGGRATDTQYF. Based on the CDR3 plus reference TRBV7-9 and TRBJ2-3, the full variable domain is DTGVSQNPRHKITKRGQNVTFRCDPISEHNRLYWYRQTLGQGPEFLTYFQNEAQLEKSRLLSDRFSAERPKGSFSTLEIQRTEQGDSAMYLCASSLTGGRATDTQYFGPGTRLTVL.

As to this clone: The same CDR3 is also encoded by other DNA sequences in this sample. The chain joins TRBV6-5 to TRBJ1-2; 11 nucleotides align to TRBD1. V shed 4 bases, J shed 8 bases, and the junction held 6 bases outside the gene matches. CDR3 size: 14 residues. The V gene's germline CDR1 is MNHEY and CDR2 SVGAGI. CDR3 sequence (DNA): TGTGCCAGCAGTTCAGGACAGGGGGCGAGAGGCTACACCTTC. This translates into CASSSGQGARGYTF.

The chain employs TRBV9 and TRBJ1-3; 7 positions match TRBD1. The CDR3 totals 18 residues. V dropped 0 bases and J dropped 3; count of bases not matched to a gene: 12. Germline V lookup: CDR1 SGDLS, CDR2 YYNGEE. The DNA of the CDR3 is TGTGCCAGCAGCGTAGAAAATATCGACAGGGTAGTTGGAAACACCATATATTTT. Amino acids: CASSVENIDRVVGNTIYF. Complete variable domain (other parts from reference TRBV9 and TRBJ1-3): DSGVTQTPKHLITATGQRVTLRCSPRSGDLSVYWYQQSLDQGLQFLIQYYNGEERAKGNILERFSAQQFPDLHSELNLSSLELGDSALYFCASSVENIDRVVGNTIYFGEGSWLTVV.

The chain uses TRBV2 and TRBJ2-7; tentatively, D is TRBD1 (6 bases). This CDR3 is 15 amino acids long. The V gene's germline CDR1 is SNHLY and CDR2 FYNNEI. Trimming removed 4 bases from V and 0 bases from J, with 13 bases in between. Written as DNA, the CDR3 is TGTGCCAGCAGTGTAAACAGGGAAAGCTCCTACGAGCAGTACTTC. Its translation: CASSVNRESSYEQYF.

The rearrangement links TRBV28 to TRBJ1-5; possibly TRBD1 for D (6 bases). The CDR3 is 18 amino acids. Germline CDR1 reads MDHEN; CDR2 reads SYDVKM. The germline V and J ends were trimmed by 7 bases and 4 bases, with 26 bases remaining between them. CDR3 in DNA: TGTGCCAGCACCAGGATGACCCAGGGACAAGGGTTTAATCAGCCCCAGCATTTT. Amino acids: CASTRMTQGQGFNQPQHF. The full variable domain, completed using reference TRBV28 and TRBJ1-5, is DVKVTQSSRYLVKRTGEKVFLECVQDMDHENMFWYRQDPGLGLRLIYFSYDVKMKEKGDIPEGYSVSREKKERFSLILESASTNQTSMYLCASTRMTQGQGFNQPQHFGDGTRLSIL.

CDR3: CASSALSGAGTGELFF. CDR3 nucleotides: TGTGCCAGCAGCGCTCTTAGCGGGGCGGGAACCGGGGAGCTGTTTTTT. J is TRBJ2-2 and V is TRBV9, with 8 bases that match TRBD2. CDR1 and CDR2 from the germline V gene are SGDLS and YYNGEE. The CDR3 length is 16 residues. The J segment lost 5 bases and the V segment lost 3 bases, leaving 9 bases of the junction unmatched.

The chain has TRBV28 and TRBJ1-1; TRBD1 matches at 10 bases. The junction had 9 bases not matched to a gene; V was cut back by 6 bases and J by 5 bases. CDR1 is MDHEN, CDR2 SYDVKM, per germline. The CDR3 is made up of 15 amino acids. For the CDR3, the DNA is TGTGCCAGCAGAAGGACAGGGGGGATGGGGACTGAAGCTTTCTTT. Translating it yields CASRRTGGMGTEAFF.

The chain uses TRBV7-2 and TRBJ1-5; TRBD1 might be the D (5 bases). Germline assignment: CDR1 SGHTA and CDR2 FQGNSA. This CDR3 has 14 amino acids. The V end lost 5 bases, the J end lost 0 bases, and 8 bases lay between the germline ends. CDR3 protein: CASSMDNSNQPQHF. DNA for the CDR3: TGTGCCAGCAGCATGGACAATAGCAATCAGCCCCAGCATTTT. The full variable domain, completed using reference TRBV7-2 and TRBJ1-5, is GAGVSQSPSNKVTEKGKDVELRCDPISGHTALYWYRQSLGQGLEFLIYFQGNSAPDKSGLPSDRFSAERTGGSVSTLTIQRTQQEDSAVYLCASSMDNSNQPQHFGDGTRLSIL.

For the CDR3, the DNA is TGTGCCAGCAGCCGGCGGGGGTCCTACGAGCAGTACTTC. This codes for CASSRRGSYEQYF. This chain joins TRBV5-6 and TRBJ2-7, with TRBD2 identical over 7 bases. Germline CDR1 SGHDT, CDR2 YYEEEE. This CDR3 is built from 13 residues. The ends lost 4 bases at V and 1 base at J; junction bases unmatched: 2.

The rearrangement joins TRBV6-4 to TRBJ1-5, with 7 nucleotides matching TRBD1. The CDR3 spans 14 residues. Germline CDR1 and CDR2: MRHNA and SNTAGT. The V gene end was trimmed by 3 bases and the J gene end by 4 bases; junction bases not matched to a gene: 3. The CDR3 loop is CASSESGGNQPQHF. DNA of the CDR3: TGTGCCAGCAGTGAATCAGGGGGGAATCAGCCCCAGCATTTT.

The chain uses TRBV5-1 and TRBJ2-1; no reliable D call. The CDR3 runs 11 residues. Germline V CDR1 and CDR2: SGHRS, YFSETQ. Trimming removed 4 bases at V and 9 bases at J, with 8 bases between. CDR3 in amino acids: CASSLRSEQFF. CDR3 DNA: TGCGCCAGCAGCCTACGAAGTGAGCAGTTCTTC.

This chain joins TRBV7-6 and TRBJ2-7, with 10 positions matching TRBD2. CDR1 and CDR2 from the germline V gene are SGHVS and FNYEAQ. V shed 5 bases and J 0 bases; nucleotides not matched to a gene: 10. The CDR3 covers 17 residues. CDR3 coding DNA: TGTGCCAGCAGCGCAGGACTAGCGGTCTCTCCCTCCTACGAGCAGTACTTC. Translating gives CASSAGLAVSPSYEQYF.

The chain couples TRBV7-2 to TRBJ2-7; 10 bases fit TRBD1. J was trimmed by 6 bases and V by 5 bases; bases with no gene match: 7. CDR1 is SGHTA and CDR2 is FQGNSA in the germline V gene. The CDR3 is 14 amino acids. The CDR3 protein is CASSLDRGTVEQYF. The CDR3 DNA is TGTGCCAGCAGCCTGGACAGGGGGACGGTCGAGCAGTACTTC.

This clone was counted a few times. The chain links TRBV11-3 to TRBJ1-2, with D perhaps matching TRBD1 (6 bases). V lost 1 base and J lost 2, with 8 bases in between. This CDR3 contains 14 residues. Germline assignment: CDR1 SGHNT and CDR2 YENEEA. CDR3 protein: CASSLGTENYGYTF. The CDR3 region has the DNA TGTGCCAGCAGCTTAGGGACAGAGAACTATGGCTACACCTTC.

The V gene is TRBV19, the J gene TRBJ2-3; TRBD2 matches 7 bases. This CDR3 has 15 amino acids. J gave up 5 bases and V 5 bases, and 10 bases lay outside the gene matches. Germline V gene lookup returns CDR1 LNHDA and CDR2 SQIVND (reference sequence). The CDR3 bases are TGTGCCAGTAGTCCAGCTAGCGGTGGTGGAGATACGCAGTATTTT. Translation gives CASSPASGGGDTQYF. Variable domain in full (rest from reference TRBV19 and TRBJ2-3): DGGITQSPKYLFRKEGQNVTLSCEQNLNHDAMYWYRQDPGQGLRLIYYSQIVNDFQKGDIAEGYSVSREKKESFPLTVTSAQKNPTAFYLCASSPASGGGDTQYFGPGTRLTVL.

V gene TRBV25-1 combines with J gene TRBJ2-7; the match to TRBD2 covers 11 bases. V lost 8 bases to trimming and J lost 7 bases; unmatched junction nucleotides: 7. Looked up from germline, CDR1 is MGHDK and CDR2 is SYGVNS. The CDR3 sequence is 13 residues long. CDR3 DNA: TGTGCCAGCCGGGGACTAGCGGAGGGGGAGCAGTACTTC. This encodes CASRGLAEGEQYF.

The CDR3 protein is CASRDDRTYGYTF. In DNA, the CDR3 is TGTGCCAGCAGAGACGACAGGACCTATGGCTACACCTTC. V usage is TRBV28 and J usage is TRBJ1-2; perhaps TRBD1 as D (6 bases). Trimming removed 6 bases at V and 4 bases at J, with 12 bases between. The CDR3 sequence is 13 residues long. The germline V gene has CDR1 MDHEN and CDR2 SYDVKM.